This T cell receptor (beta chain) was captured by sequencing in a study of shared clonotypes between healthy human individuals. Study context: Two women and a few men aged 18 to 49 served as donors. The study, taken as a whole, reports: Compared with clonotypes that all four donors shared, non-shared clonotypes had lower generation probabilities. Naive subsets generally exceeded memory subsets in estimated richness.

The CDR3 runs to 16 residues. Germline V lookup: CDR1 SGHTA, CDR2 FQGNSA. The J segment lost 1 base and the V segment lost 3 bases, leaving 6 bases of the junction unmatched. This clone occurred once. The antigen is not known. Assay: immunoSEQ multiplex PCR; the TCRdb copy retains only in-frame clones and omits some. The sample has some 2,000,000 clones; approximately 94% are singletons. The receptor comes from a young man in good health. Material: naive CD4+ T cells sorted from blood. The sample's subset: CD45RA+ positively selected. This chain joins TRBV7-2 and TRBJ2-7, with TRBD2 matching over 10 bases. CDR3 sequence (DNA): TGTGCCAGCAGCTTCCCTACTAGCGGGATTTCCTACGAGCAGTACTTC. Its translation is CASSFPTSGISYEQYF.